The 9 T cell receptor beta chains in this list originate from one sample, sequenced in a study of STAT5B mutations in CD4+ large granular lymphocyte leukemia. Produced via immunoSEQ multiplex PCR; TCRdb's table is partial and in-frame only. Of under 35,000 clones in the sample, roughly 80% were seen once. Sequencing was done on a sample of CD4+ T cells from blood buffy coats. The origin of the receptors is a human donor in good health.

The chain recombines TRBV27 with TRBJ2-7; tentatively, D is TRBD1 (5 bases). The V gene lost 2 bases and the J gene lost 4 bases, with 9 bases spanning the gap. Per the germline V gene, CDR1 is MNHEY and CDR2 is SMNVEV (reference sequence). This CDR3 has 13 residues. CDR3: CASSLGREYEQYF. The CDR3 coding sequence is TGTGCCAGCAGTTTAGGCAGGGAATACGAGCAGTACTTC.

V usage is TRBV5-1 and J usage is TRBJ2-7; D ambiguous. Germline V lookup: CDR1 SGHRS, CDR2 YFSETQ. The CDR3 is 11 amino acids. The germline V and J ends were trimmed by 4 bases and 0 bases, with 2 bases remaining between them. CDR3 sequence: CASSASYEQYF. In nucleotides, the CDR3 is TGCGCCAGCAGCGCCTCCTACGAGCAGTACTTC.

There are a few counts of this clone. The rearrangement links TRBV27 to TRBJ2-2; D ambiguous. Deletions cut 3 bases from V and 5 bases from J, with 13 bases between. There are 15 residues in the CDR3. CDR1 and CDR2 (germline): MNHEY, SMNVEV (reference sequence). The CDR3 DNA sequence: TGTGCCAGCAGTTTTTCGGATCTAGGGACCGGGGAGCTGTTTTTT. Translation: CASSFSDLGTGELFF.

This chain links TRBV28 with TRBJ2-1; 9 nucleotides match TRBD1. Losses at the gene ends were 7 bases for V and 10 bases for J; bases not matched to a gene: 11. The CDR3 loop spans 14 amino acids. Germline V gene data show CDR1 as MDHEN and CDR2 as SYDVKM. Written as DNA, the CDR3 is TGTGCCAGCACTCCCGGGACAGGGATTGGGGAGCAGTTCTTC. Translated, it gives CASTPGTGIGEQFF. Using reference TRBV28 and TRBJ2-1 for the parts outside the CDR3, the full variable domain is DVKVTQSSRYLVKRTGEKVFLECVQDMDHENMFWYRQDPGLGLRLIYFSYDVKMKEKGDIPEGYSVSREKKERFSLILESASTNQTSMYLCASTPGTGIGEQFFGPGTRLTVL.

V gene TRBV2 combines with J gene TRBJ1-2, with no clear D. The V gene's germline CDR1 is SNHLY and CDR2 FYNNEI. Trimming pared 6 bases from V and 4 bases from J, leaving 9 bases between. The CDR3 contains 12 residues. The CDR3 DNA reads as TGTGCCAGCAGAAGGGAGTTCTATGGCTACACCTTC. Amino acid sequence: CASRREFYGYTF.

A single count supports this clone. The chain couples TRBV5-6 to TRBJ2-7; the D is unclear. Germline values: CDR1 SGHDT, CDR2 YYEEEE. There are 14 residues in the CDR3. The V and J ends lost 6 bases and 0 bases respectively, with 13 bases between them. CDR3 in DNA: TGTGCCAGCACACGGGCAGACTTCTCCTACGAGCAGTACTTC. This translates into CASTRADFSYEQYF. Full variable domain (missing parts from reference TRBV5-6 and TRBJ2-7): DAGVTQSPTHLIKTRGQQVTLRCSPKSGHDTVSWYQQALGQGPQFIFQYYEEEERQRGNFPDRFSGHQFPNYSSELNVNALLLGDSALYLCASTRADFSYEQYFGPGTRLTVT.

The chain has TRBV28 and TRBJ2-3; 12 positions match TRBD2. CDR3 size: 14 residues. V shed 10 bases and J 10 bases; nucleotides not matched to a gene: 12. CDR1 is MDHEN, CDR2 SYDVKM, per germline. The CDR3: CAIVSTSGSNAQYF. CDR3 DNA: TGTGCCATAGTGTCGACTAGCGGGAGTAACGCGCAGTATTTT.

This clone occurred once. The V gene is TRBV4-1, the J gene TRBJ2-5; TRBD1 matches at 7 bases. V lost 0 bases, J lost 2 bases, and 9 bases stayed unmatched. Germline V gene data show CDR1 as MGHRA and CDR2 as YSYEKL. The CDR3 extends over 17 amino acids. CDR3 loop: CASSQDRRGQQQETQYF. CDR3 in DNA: TGCGCCAGCAGCCAAGATCGTAGGGGACAGCAACAAGAGACCCAGTACTTC.

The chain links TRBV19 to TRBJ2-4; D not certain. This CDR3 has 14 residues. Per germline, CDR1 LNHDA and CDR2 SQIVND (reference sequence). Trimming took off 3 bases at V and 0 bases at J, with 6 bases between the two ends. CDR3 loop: CASSMRIAKNIQYF. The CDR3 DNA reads TGTGCCAGTAGTATGCGTATAGCCAAAAACATTCAGTACTTC.